These 10 T cell receptor beta chains were all obtained from the same sample, sequenced in a study of T cell repertoires in cytomegalovirus infection. Antigens for these TCRs are unknown. TCRdb redid the calling of the reads with MiXCR, one entry per CDR3 protein. Among some 110,000 distinct CDR3 sequences listed, roughly 9.1% were seen once. Material for sequencing was PBMCs, sequenced either directly or after in vitro stimulation (not recorded which). These receptors all come from a human donor in good health (CMV status not recorded). Some clones in this sample may be carry-over from other donors' samples.

At least ten counts were recorded for this clonotype. The chain uses TRBV6-6 and TRBJ2-7; 7 bases are shared with TRBD2. The CDR3 sequence is 12 residues long. The V and J ends lost 11 bases and 3 bases, in that order; junction bases with no gene match: 7. The germline V gene encodes CDR1 MNHNY and CDR2 SVGAGI (reference sequence). CDR3: CAGGDDLYEQYF. In DNA, the CDR3 is TGTGCCGGGGGGGACGACCTCTACGAGCAGTACTTC.

The V and J genes are TRBV7-2 and TRBJ2-7; D might be TRBD1 or TRBD2, each matching 5 bases. CDR3 length: 17 residues. Trimming pared 1 base from V and 2 bases from J, leaving 18 bases between. Per germline, CDR1 SGHTA and CDR2 FQGNSA. The CDR3: CASSLEGSIGAPYEQYF. CDR3 nucleotides: TGTGCCAGCAGCTTAGAGGGGTCTATCGGGGCCCCCTACGAGCAGTACTTC.

This clonotype was observed at least ten times. This CDR3 is CASSQVGGYNEQFF. The DNA of the CDR3 is TGTGCCAGCAGCCAAGTTGGAGGCTACAATGAGCAGTTCTTC. The V and J genes are TRBV4-2 and TRBJ2-1, with a weak D call TRBD2 (5 bases). Per germline, CDR1 LGHNA and CDR2 YNFKEQ. This CDR3 region has 14 residues. Trimming shortened V by 1 base and J by 3 bases, and 7 bases separated the two germline ends.

The chain uses TRBV12-5 and TRBJ2-2; D not certain. The CDR3 loop spans 16 amino acids. Trimming left V 1 base short and J 1 base short, with 10 bases between. Germline values: CDR1 LGHNT, CDR2 FRNRAP. In nucleotides, the CDR3 is TGTGCTAGTGGTTTGGGGACCGGCCGGAACACCGGGGAGCTGTTTTTT. It translates to CASGLGTGRNTGELFF.

V and J are TRBV12-5 and TRBJ2-1, with D perhaps TRBD1 (5 bases). V was trimmed by 3 bases and J by 8 bases, leaving 5 bases between them. Germline V gene sequence: CDR1 LGHNT, CDR2 FRNRAP. This CDR3 has 11 residues. This CDR3 reads CASGLGDEQFF. The CDR3 DNA reads as TGTGCTAGTGGTTTAGGGGATGAGCAGTTCTTC.

This clonotype has just a few counts. The chain uses TRBV7-9 and TRBJ2-1; 14 bases align to TRBD2. Per the germline V gene, CDR1 is SEHNR and CDR2 is FQNEAQ (reference sequence). J was trimmed by 7 bases and V by 5 bases; bases with no gene match: 7. The CDR3 is 16 residues long. The CDR3 reads CASSPRGLAGANEQFF. In nucleotides, the CDR3 is TGTGCCAGCAGCCCGCGGGGACTAGCGGGAGCAAATGAGCAGTTCTTC. Full variable domain (rest looked up from reference TRBV7-9 and TRBJ2-1): DTGVSQNPRHKITKRGQNVTFRCDPISEHNRLYWYRQTLGQGPEFLTYFQNEAQLEKSRLLSDRFSAERPKGSFSTLEIQRTEQGDSAMYLCASSPRGLAGANEQFFGPGTRLTVL.

The chain recombines TRBV11-2 with TRBJ2-1; D possibly corresponds to TRBD1 (6 bases). Germline V gene sequence: CDR1 SGHAT, CDR2 FQNNGV. Trimming took 3 bases from V and 5 from J, leaving 14 bases between them. The CDR3 is 15 amino acids. The DNA of the CDR3 is TGTGCCAGCAGCTTGGGACACCTGATTAACAATGAGCAGTTCTTC. Protein: CASSLGHLINNEQFF.

This clonotype has more than one count but fewer than ten. The rearrangement links TRBV28 to TRBJ2-1; D might be TRBD1 (5 bases). Germline CDR1 reads MDHEN; CDR2 reads SYDVKM. V dropped 4 bases and J dropped 3 bases, with 10 bases sitting between them. The CDR3 loop spans 14 amino acids. The chain's CDR3 is CASSSLTVYNEQFF. The CDR3 DNA sequence: TGTGCCAGCAGTTCCCTGACAGTCTACAATGAGCAGTTCTTC.

At least ten counts were recorded for this clonotype. The CDR3: CASSLEGSGRLYEQYV. The CDR3 region has the DNA TGTGCCAGCAGCTTAGAGGGTAGCGGGAGGCTCTACGAGCAGTACGTC. This sequence joins TRBV11-2 and TRBJ2-7; 10 bases are shared with TRBD2. Germline V gene data show CDR1 as SGHAT and CDR2 as FQNNGV. The CDR3 length is 16 residues. V dropped 0 bases and J dropped 3; count of bases not matched to a gene: 5.

This sequence joins TRBV20-1 and TRBJ2-7; tentatively, D is TRBD1 or TRBD2 (5 bases each). With 5 bases removed from V and 2 bases from J, the gap between germline ends came to 13 bases. CDR3 length: 13 residues. Germline V CDR1 and CDR2: DFQATT, SNEGSKA (reference sequence). The DNA for the CDR3 is TGCAGTGCTCGGGACCTCCGGACCTACGAGCAGTACTTC. Translation gives CSARDLRTYEQYF.